This note documents a single T cell receptor beta chain sequence. One base away lies a much larger clone, so this may be a sequencing read error. The sample holds other DNA sequences that translate to the same CDR3. CDR3 size: 13 residues. The germline V gene encodes CDR1 MNHNS and CDR2 SASEGT. TCRdb keeps only in-frame clones here, not all; method: immunoSEQ multiplex PCR. The table shows around 45,000 clones, with approximately 79% occurring only once. This entry belongs to a study of PD-1 blockade in classical Hodgkin lymphoma. Study information: Patients received nivolumab 3 mg/kg intravenously every 2 weeks.

Following autologous stem cell transplantation, relapse occurred in every patient, and exposure to brentuximab vedotin varied. The sequencing used peripheral blood mononuclear cells (PBMCs), collected before the second cycle of nivolumab. This receptor was obtained from a human donor with classical Hodgkin lymphoma. The chain recombines TRBV6-1 with TRBJ2-7; 7 nucleotides line up with TRBD2. For the CDR3, the DNA is TGTGCCAGCAGTCTGATGACTAGCTACGAGCAATACTTC. It translates to CASSLMTSYEQYF.